These T cell receptor beta chains were read from a single sample in a study of OX40 agonist ivuxolimab in advanced cancers. TCRdb keeps only in-frame clones here, not all; method: immunoSEQ multiplex PCR. Of about 80,000 clones listed, about 83% are singletons. This material consisted of CD4+ or CD8+ T cells sorted from blood, taken in a trial of the OX40 agonist ivuxolimab. The receptors were gathered from an adult with an advanced solid tumor such as melanoma, head and neck, liver or kidney cancer. Both conserved end residues are part of each CDR3. The D gene is left open where the match is weak. Clone size is stated in some rows and not others, as once, few, many or a class when expanded.

j_gene,v_gene,d_gene,abundance,CDR3nt,CDR3aa
TRBJ1-6,TRBV30,TRBD1,NA,TGTGCCTGGAGTGCCCGGACAGGGGAGTATTCACCCCTCCACTTT,CAWSARTGEYSPLHF
TRBJ2-1,TRBV19,NA,few,TGTGCCAGTAGTACCTCCCGGGCGGGCAATGAGCAGTTCTTC,CASSTSRAGNEQFF
TRBJ2-1,TRBV19,NA,NA,TGTGCCAGTAGTACCCGAGGGGTAGCGGAACGAGGGGTCTTC,CASSTRGVAERGVF
TRBJ2-7,TRBV5-1,TRBD1,NA,TGCGCCAGCAGCACTGGACAGGGATTGGGTGAGCAGTACTTC,CASSTGQGLGEQYF
TRBJ2-7,TRBV21-1,NA,NA,TGTGCCAGCAGCAAATTTAATCGGAGGGCCTACGAGCAGTACTTC,CASSKFNRRAYEQYF
TRBJ1-2,TRBV18,NA,few,TGTGCCAGCTCACCACAGGGATACGCGAATGGCTACACCTTC,CASSPQGYANGYTF
TRBJ2-2,TRBV9,NA,few,TGTGCCAGCAGCGTAGCGGGAGATGGGACCGGGGAGCTGTTTTTT,CASSVAGDGTGELFF
TRBJ2-1,TRBV11-2,NA,NA,TGTGCCAGCACCCCGGACATCTCGCCGTTCTTC,CASTPDISPFF
TRBJ2-7,TRBV11-1,NA,NA,TGTGCCAGCAGCTCGAACGGATTATACGAGCAGTACTTC,CASSSNGLYEQYF
TRBJ1-2,TRBV19,NA,NA,TGTGCCAGTAGGGACGGGAGGCAGGCGGTCAACTATGGCTACACCTTC,CASRDGRQAVNYGYTF
TRBJ1-4,TRBV28,NA,NA,TGTGCCAGCAGCCGGACAGAAGTGAATGAAAAACTGTTTTTT,CASSRTEVNEKLFF
TRBJ2-7,TRBV2,NA,NA,TGTGCCAGCAGTGACCTTGCGCTGGCCTACGAGCAGTACTTC,CASSDLALAYEQYF
TRBJ1-2,TRBV7-2,NA,NA,TGTGCCAGCGGACCTTCGAAGGGGATGCGGTATGGCTACACCTTC,CASGPSKGMRYGYTF
TRBJ2-3,TRBV7-6,NA,NA,TGTGCCAGCAGCTTAGTGGCCGGGCCGACCCTCAATACGCAGTATTTT,CASSLVAGPTLNTQYF
TRBJ1-5,TRBV30,NA,NA,TGTGCCTGGAGTGTAAGGGTGGGGCAGCCCCAGCATTTT,CAWSVRVGQPQHF
TRBJ1-1,TRBV15,NA,once,TGTGCCACCAGAGGGCAGCCTAACACTGAAGCTTTCTTT,CATRGQPNTEAFF
TRBJ2-5,TRBV7-2,NA,NA,TGTGCCAGCAGCTTAGTGTCTAGCACAGAGACCCAGTACTTC,CASSLVSSTETQYF
TRBJ2-3,TRBV20-1,NA,NA,TGCAGTGCTGGCTGGGCAGATACGCAGTATTTT,CSAGWADTQYF
TRBJ2-7,TRBV7-2,NA,NA,TGTGCCAGCAGCTCGTTCTCCTACGAGCAGTACTTC,CASSSFSYEQYF
TRBJ2-1,TRBV7-6,NA,NA,TGTGCCAGCAGCTCCTCAGTGCGGCTCTACAATGAGCAGTTCTTC,CASSSSVRLYNEQFF
TRBJ2-7,TRBV30,TRBD2,few,TGTGCCTGGAGCCTTAGCGGGGCCTCCTACGAGCAGTACTTC,CAWSLSGASYEQYF
TRBJ2-1,TRBV7-1,NA,few,TGTGCCAGCAGCTTAGGAGGAGAAGGCAATGAGCAGTTCTTC,CASSLGGEGNEQFF
TRBJ2-5,TRBV30,TRBD1,NA,TGTGCCTGGAGTGTACAGGGGGCTCAAGAGACCCAGTACTTC,CAWSVQGAQETQYF
TRBJ1-2,TRBV5-4,TRBD1,NA,TGTGCCAGCAGCTTGCCTCGGACAGGGGATGGCTACACCTTC,CASSLPRTGDGYTF
TRBJ2-1,TRBV25-1,NA,NA,TGTGCCAGCAGTGGACTCCGGGGCTCCTACAATGAGCAGTTCTTC,CASSGLRGSYNEQFF
TRBJ2-7,TRBV10-3,TRBD2,NA,TGTGCCATCAGTGAGTCAGGGCTAGCGGGATCCGAGCAGTACTTC,CAISESGLAGSEQYF
TRBJ2-6,TRBV6-5,NA,NA,TGTGCCAGCAGGCCGCCCGGCTCTGGGGCCAACGTCCTGACTTTC,CASRPPGSGANVLTF
TRBJ2-7,TRBV2,NA,once,TGTGCCAGCAGTGGGAGGGGAACTAGCTCCTACGAGCAGTACTTC,CASSGRGTSSYEQYF
TRBJ2-7,TRBV5-4,NA,NA,TGTGCCAGCAGCTTGGCCGGCGGGACCTCTGTTTACGAGCAGTACTTC,CASSLAGGTSVYEQYF
TRBJ1-2,TRBV7-2,NA,few,TGTGCCAGCAGCCAAGCGACCTATGGCTACACCTTC,CASSQATYGYTF
TRBJ2-7,TRBV7-2,NA,NA,TGTGCCAGCAGCTTAGAGGGACTTTACGAGCAGTACTTC,CASSLEGLYEQYF
TRBJ1-1,TRBV10-3,NA,NA,TGTGCCATCAGTGAGTCGATGGGCCTGAACACTGAAGCTTTCTTT,CAISESMGLNTEAFF
TRBJ1-2,TRBV20-1,NA,NA,TGCAGTGCTAGGATTGTGGGTGGCTACACCTTC,CSARIVGGYTF
TRBJ1-1,TRBV30,NA,NA,TGTGCCTGGAGTCCCCAGACTGAAGCTTTCTTT,CAWSPQTEAFF
TRBJ2-1,TRBV2,NA,NA,TGTGCCAGCAGTCCGAGTCCTTCGGACAATGAGCAGTTCTTC,CASSPSPSDNEQFF
TRBJ2-1,TRBV5-1,TRBD2,NA,TGCGCCAGCAGCTTGGGACTAGCGGGGAACTACAATGAGCAGTTCTTC,CASSLGLAGNYNEQFF
TRBJ1-3,TRBV11-2,NA,NA,TGTGCCAGCAGCTTAGATCAGGGGAATGGAAACACCATATATTTT,CASSLDQGNGNTIYF
TRBJ1-2,TRBV9,NA,few,TGTGCCAGCAGCTCACAAGAGGCAGGGCGAAGCTACACCTTC,CASSSQEAGRSYTF
TRBJ1-5,TRBV30,NA,NA,TGTGCCTGGAGTGCCGGGGTGGCGAATCAGCCCCAGCATTTT,CAWSAGVANQPQHF
TRBJ1-6,TRBV30,NA,NA,TGTGCCTGGAGGGGGAATGGGGAATCACCCCTCCACTTT,CAWRGNGESPLHF
TRBJ1-4,TRBV4-1,NA,once,TGCGCCAGCAGCCAAGCCTTCCCCGCGGGACACTATGAAAAACTGTTTTTT,CASSQAFPAGHYEKLFF
TRBJ2-7,TRBV7-9,NA,NA,TGTGCCTCCCACTCGGGTCCGACCTACGAGCAGTACTTC,CASHSGPTYEQYF
TRBJ2-2,TRBV28,NA,NA,TGTGCCAGCAGTCCTGGCAGGGTTGACACCGGGGAGCTGTTTTTT,CASSPGRVDTGELFF
TRBJ2-2,TRBV10-1,TRBD1,NA,TGCGCCAGCAGTGTCCTCCCGGGGACAGGGAAAATCGGGGAGCTGTTTTTT,CASSVLPGTGKIGELFF
TRBJ2-6,TRBV5-1,NA,NA,TGCGCCAGCAGCTTGAGTTTCGGGTTTAGCGTCCTGACTTTC,CASSLSFGFSVLTF
TRBJ2-5,TRBV7-9,TRBD2,NA,TGTGCCAGCAGCAACCGACTAGCGGGAGTGGAGACCCAGTACTTC,CASSNRLAGVETQYF
TRBJ1-6,TRBV6-5,NA,NA,TGTGCCAGCAGTCCCTCCGGGGGCCCGAATTCACCCCTCCACTTT,CASSPSGGPNSPLHF
TRBJ2-3,TRBV19,NA,NA,TGTGCCAGTACCAACCGAGGGGCAGATACGCAGTATTTT,CASTNRGADTQYF
TRBJ2-2,TRBV18,TRBD1,NA,TGTGCCAGCTCACTATATCAGGGGGCGAACACCGGGGAGCTGTTTTTT,CASSLYQGANTGELFF
TRBJ1-3,TRBV19,NA,NA,TGTGCCAGTAGTGACGACAGAGGAAACACCATATATTTT,CASSDDRGNTIYF
TRBJ1-2,TRBV19,NA,NA,TGTGCCAGTAGTATCCTTGGGGACACTAACTATGGCTACACCTTC,CASSILGDTNYGYTF
TRBJ1-5,TRBV29-1,NA,NA,TGCAGCGTTGAGGGGGCAGGCAATCAGCCCCAGCATTTT,CSVEGAGNQPQHF
TRBJ1-3,TRBV19,NA,NA,TGTGCCAGTAGTATCACTGTACGGGGAAACACCATATATTTT,CASSITVRGNTIYF
TRBJ1-1,TRBV6-5,TRBD1,once,TGTGCCAGCACACCGGGACAGGGCCCCACTGAAGCTTTCTTT,CASTPGQGPTEAFF
TRBJ1-2,TRBV10-3,TRBD1,few,TGTGCCATCACACGCGAAGGGGGCGGTGGCTACACCTTC,CAITREGGGGYTF
TRBJ2-1,TRBV9,NA,NA,TGTGCCAGCACTCCACGCGGAACTACTTCTGGGAATGAGCAGTTCTTC,CASTPRGTTSGNEQFF
TRBJ2-3,TRBV29-1,NA,NA,TGCAGCGTTCGATACAGGGTTAGCACAGATACGCAGTATTTT,CSVRYRVSTDTQYF
TRBJ1-3,TRBV27,NA,once,TGTGCCAGCAGGGAGAATTCTGGAAACACCATATATTTT,CASRENSGNTIYF
TRBJ1-4,TRBV5-6,NA,NA,TGTGCCAGCAGCACCTTGGGGGGAAAACTGTTTTTT,CASSTLGGKLFF
TRBJ2-1,TRBV6-5,NA,NA,TGTGCCAGCAAATTAAACAGGGCCGGAGATGAGCAGTTCTTC,CASKLNRAGDEQFF